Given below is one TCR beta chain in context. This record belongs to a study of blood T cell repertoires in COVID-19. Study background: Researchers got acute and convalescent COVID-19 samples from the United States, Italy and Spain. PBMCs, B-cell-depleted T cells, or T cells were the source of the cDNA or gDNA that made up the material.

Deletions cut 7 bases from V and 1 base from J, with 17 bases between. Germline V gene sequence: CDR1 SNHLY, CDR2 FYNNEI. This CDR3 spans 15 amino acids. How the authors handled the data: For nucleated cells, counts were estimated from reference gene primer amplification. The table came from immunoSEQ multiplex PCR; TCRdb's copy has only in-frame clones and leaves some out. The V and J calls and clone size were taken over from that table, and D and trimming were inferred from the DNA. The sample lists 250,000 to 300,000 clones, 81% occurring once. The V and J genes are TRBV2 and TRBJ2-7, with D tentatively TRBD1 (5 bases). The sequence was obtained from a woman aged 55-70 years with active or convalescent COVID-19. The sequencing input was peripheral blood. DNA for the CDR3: TGTGCCAGCAACCACGGGCAGGGCCTATCCTACGAGCAGTACTTC. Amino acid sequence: CASNHGQGLSYEQYF. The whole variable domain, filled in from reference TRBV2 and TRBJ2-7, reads EPEVTQTPSHQVTQMGQEVILRCVPISNHLYFYWYRQILGQKVEFLVSFYNNEISEKSEIFDDQFSVERPDGSNFTLKIRSTKLEDSAMYFCASNHGQGLSYEQYFGPGTRLTVT.